A single sample is the source of the 21 T cell receptor beta chains below, sequenced in a study of T cell responses to AZD1222 COVID-19 vaccine (dated by TCRdb to 2020 to 2022). The meaning of the sample's time point label: baseline before first vaccination. Library method: the immunoSEQ multiplex PCR assay. TCRdb holds this immuneACCESS table with in-frame rearrangements only. Some clones are missing; in checked studies, unresolved V genes explain under half, and the rest has no known cause. Counted in this sample were 150,000 or so clones; 90% of them appeared once. The ten largest clones add up to approximately 20% of the sample. The starting material was peripheral blood, obtained on day 0 of AZD1222 vaccination. The receptors derive from an adult in good health.

This chain joins TRBV7-8 and TRBJ1-1; D remains unclear. Trimming pared 1 base from V and 7 bases from J, leaving 7 bases between. CDR1 and CDR2 from the germline V gene are SGHVS and FQNEAQ. This CDR3 is built from 12 residues. CDR3: CASSLGTSEAFF. The DNA for the CDR3 is TGTGCCAGCAGCTTAGGTACCAGTGAAGCTTTCTTT.

This clone was picked up a small number of times. This rearrangement joins TRBV7-6 to TRBJ1-2, with TRBD1 as a possible D gene (6 bases). V lost 4 bases and J 2 bases, leaving 17 bases between the germline ends. CDR1 and CDR2 (germline): SGHVS, FNYEAQ. The CDR3 is 16 residues long. This CDR3 reads CASSSAGGATNYGYTF. For the CDR3, the DNA is TGTGCCAGCAGCTCCGCGGGGGGGGCCACCAACTATGGCTACACCTTC.

This chain joins TRBV6-6 and TRBJ2-1; D tentatively reads TRBD1 or TRBD2 (5 bases each). Trimming pared 0 bases from V and 6 bases from J, leaving 12 bases between. This CDR3 is 15 amino acids long. CDR1 is MNHNY and CDR2 is SVGAGI in the germline V gene (reference sequence). CDR3 residues: CASSYSFGGPNEQFF. In nucleotides, the CDR3 is TGTGCCAGCAGTTACTCGTTTGGGGGTCCCAATGAGCAGTTCTTC.

The V call is TRBV6-1, the J call TRBJ2-2; D gene uncertain. The CDR3 has 14 amino acids. Trimming shortened V by 0 bases and J by 8 bases, and 10 bases separated the two germline ends. Germline V lookup: CDR1 MNHNS, CDR2 SASEGT. CDR3 in amino acids: CASSEAHARGELFF. CDR3 DNA sequence: TGTGCCAGCAGTGAAGCGCACGCAAGAGGGGAGCTGTTTTTT.

The J gene is TRBJ1-1, the V gene TRBV7-3, with TRBD1 matching 9 bases. In germline, CDR1 is SGHTA, CDR2 FQGTGA. This CDR3 contains 15 residues. V trimming: 3 bases; J trimming: 7 bases; junction bases outside the gene matches: 9. CDR3 sequence reads: CASSFTGGLSGEAFF. The CDR3 DNA follows: TGTGCCAGCAGCTTCACAGGGGGCTTAAGTGGTGAAGCTTTCTTT.

The chain combines TRBV19 with TRBJ1-1; D ambiguous. The CDR3 totals 13 residues. Trimming took 3 bases from V and 1 from J, leaving 6 bases between them. Germline V lookup: CDR1 LNHDA, CDR2 SQIVND (reference sequence). The CDR3 protein is CASSMWGNTEAFF. The DNA for the CDR3 is TGTGCCAGTAGTATGTGGGGGAACACTGAAGCTTTCTTT.

The chain is built from TRBV28 and TRBJ1-3; D gene ambiguous. This CDR3 contains 12 residues. Per the germline V gene, CDR1 is MDHEN and CDR2 is SYDVKM. The CDR3 loop is CVSGSGGNTIYF. CDR3 sequence (DNA): TGTGTCTCCGGGAGCGGGGGAAACACCATATATTTT.

The V gene is TRBV29-1, the J gene TRBJ1-2; D remains unclear. Looked up from germline, CDR1 is SQVTM and CDR2 is ANQGSEA. The V end was cut by 4 bases, the J end by 0 bases, with 15 bases between. This CDR3 region has 15 residues. As DNA, the CDR3 is TGCAGCGTTGCAACTCCCCTCGGTGCTAACTATGGCTACACCTTC. It is translated as CSVATPLGANYGYTF.

This chain joins TRBV4-1 and TRBJ2-2; D may be TRBD2 (6 bases). V lost 0 bases to trimming and J lost 5 bases, with 25 bases between them. The CDR3 spans 20 residues. CDR1 and CDR2 (germline): MGHRA, YSYEKL. CDR3 protein: CASSQEGWGRLVAETGELFF. In DNA, the CDR3 is TGCGCCAGCAGCCAAGAAGGGTGGGGCAGGCTAGTAGCGGAAACCGGGGAGCTGTTTTTT.

The rearrangement joins TRBV28 to TRBJ1-6; D unresolved. The CDR3 totals 15 residues. The germline gives CDR1 MDHEN, CDR2 SYDVKM. Trimming took off 10 bases at V and 8 bases at J, with 21 bases between the two ends. CDR3 coding DNA: TGTGCCACGAAGTCCGGGGAGGGAATTTATTCACCCCTCCACTTT. Translation gives CATKSGEGIYSPLHF.

The chain recombines TRBV30 with TRBJ1-3, with D unresolved. The V gene lost 1 base and the J gene lost 0 bases, with 13 bases spanning the gap. The length of the CDR3 is 16 residues. Germline V gene lookup returns CDR1 GTSNPN and CDR2 SVGIG (reference sequence). The CDR3 reads CAWSEAPGNSGNTIYF. In DNA, the CDR3 is TGTGCCTGGAGTGAGGCCCCAGGCAACTCTGGAAACACCATATATTTT.

The chain carries TRBV24-1 and TRBJ2-3; 14 nucleotides line up with TRBD2. The J segment lost 0 bases and the V segment lost 4 bases, leaving 14 bases of the junction unmatched. Per germline, CDR1 KGHDR and CDR2 SFDVKD. The CDR3 loop spans 21 amino acids. The CDR3 region is CATSDPYLGTSGGWSTDTQYF. The CDR3 DNA reads as TGTGCCACCAGTGACCCCTATTTAGGGACTAGCGGGGGTTGGAGCACAGATACGCAGTATTTT.

Comments on this clone: Relative to the germline gene, one junction end is altered; a read error may explain this. The chain uses TRBV6-2 or TRBV6-3 and TRBJ2-7; 9 nucleotides agree with TRBD1. Per germline, CDR1 MNHEY and CDR2 SVGEGT. This CDR3 contains 13 residues. The CDR3 is CASSYSIGGQGVF. The CDR3 DNA reads TGTGCCAGCAGTTACTCCATCGGGGGACAGGGAGTCTTC.

V and J are TRBV3-1 (or the pseudogene TRBV3-2) and TRBJ1-2, with a tentative D call TRBD1 (5 bases). Trimming took off 5 bases at V and 1 base at J, with 11 bases between the two ends. Per germline, CDR1 LGHDT and CDR2 YNNKEL (reference sequence). The CDR3 totals 14 residues. The CDR3 loop is CASSATTVNYGYTF. The CDR3 DNA is TGTGCCAGCAGCGCAACGACAGTTAACTATGGCTACACCTTC.

This clone has a single count. The chain carries TRBV29-1 and TRBJ2-2; maybe TRBD1 (6 bases). The CDR3 length is 17 residues. Trimming shortened V by 7 bases and J by 6 bases, and 27 bases separated the two germline ends. Per the germline V gene, CDR1 is SQVTM and CDR2 is ANQGSEA. The CDR3 DNA reads as TGCAGCGCCGTGGACAGCGGTGTGCCCACAAGGCCCGGGGAGCTGTTTTTT. Translating it yields CSAVDSGVPTRPGELFF.

The chain joins TRBV9 to TRBJ1-1; 9 nucleotides match TRBD1. After removal of 0 bases from V and 3 bases from J, the junction contained 9 bases not matched to a gene. Germline CDR1 SGDLS, CDR2 YYNGEE. The CDR3 is 17 residues long. CDR3 region: CASSVGNRGPGDTEAFF. The CDR3 bases are TGTGCCAGCAGCGTAGGTAACAGGGGGCCGGGTGACACTGAAGCTTTCTTT.

The V and J genes are TRBV5-4 and TRBJ1-2; TRBD1 aligns across 7 bases. The V gene's germline CDR1 is SGHNT and CDR2 YYREEE (reference sequence). The CDR3 is made up of 16 amino acids. V lost 6 bases to trimming and J lost 5 bases; unmatched junction nucleotides: 16. CDR3 loop: CASTTGGRDSSYGYTF. The CDR3 DNA reads TGTGCCAGCACCACTGGGGGAAGGGACAGCTCATATGGCTACACCTTC.

This chain uses TRBV2 with TRBJ1-6; D not certain. The germline V and J ends were trimmed by 6 bases and 0 bases, with 9 bases remaining between them. Germline V gene data show CDR1 as SNHLY and CDR2 as FYNNEI. The CDR3 sequence is 15 residues long. The CDR3 nucleotides are TGTGCCAGCAGGGAACAGAGCTCCTATAATTCACCCCTCCACTTT. It encodes CASREQSSYNSPLHF.

DNA of the CDR3: TGTGCCAGCAGTGAAACCTACGAGCAGTACTTC. This codes for CASSETYEQYF. V is TRBV2 and J is TRBJ2-7; D not certain. The CDR3 runs 11 residues. The V end was cut by 2 bases, the J end by 2 bases, with 1 base between. Looked up from germline, CDR1 is SNHLY and CDR2 is FYNNEI.

The rearrangement links TRBV29-1 to TRBJ2-2; unclear D gene. This CDR3 region has 12 residues. Trimming removed 1 base from V and 7 bases from J, with 7 bases in between. Per germline, CDR1 SQVTM and CDR2 ANQGSEA. The CDR3, as DNA: TGCAGCGTTGAAGGCAGATACGGGGAGCTGTTTTTT. It encodes CSVEGRYGELFF.

The chain has TRBV14 and TRBJ1-1; D not certain. Trimming took off 4 bases at V and 11 bases at J, with 20 bases between the two ends. The germline V gene has CDR1 SGHDN and CDR2 FVKESK. CDR3 length: 14 amino acids. This chain's CDR3 is CASSRNLGGRSAFF. CDR3 nucleotides: TGTGCCAGCAGCCGGAACCTAGGAGGGAGGAGTGCTTTCTTT.